One and the same sample provided the 15 T cell receptor beta chains below, sequenced in a study of T cell responses to AZD1222 COVID-19 vaccine. Sequenced by immunoSEQ multiplex PCR; TCRdb stores in-frame clones only, minus some. The repertoire holds some 200,000 clones, roughly 94% seen once, with 1.7% in the top ten. This specimen consisted of peripheral blood, obtained 28 days after the second dose of the MenACWY control vaccine. These receptor sequences come from an adult who received the MenACWY meningococcal vaccine as a control.

The chain recombines TRBV3-1 (or the pseudogene TRBV3-2) with TRBJ2-4; D remains unclear. The V end was cut by 0 bases, the J end by 1 base, with 7 bases between. Germline CDR1 is LGHDT and CDR2 is YNNKEL (reference sequence). The CDR3 has 15 residues. CDR3 nucleotide sequence: TGTGCCAGCAGCCAAGATTTGTGGGCCAAAAACATTCAGTACTTC. Translation gives CASSQDLWAKNIQYF.

The CDR3: CASSQYGGASSEQYF. In nucleotides, the CDR3 is TGCGCCAGCAGCCAATACGGGGGGGCCTCGTCCGAGCAGTACTTC. The rearrangement uses TRBV4-1 and TRBJ2-7, with 8 bases fitting TRBD2. This CDR3 contains 15 residues. The germline V gene encodes CDR1 MGHRA and CDR2 YSYEKL. Trimming at V came to 2 bases and at J to 6 bases, leaving 9 bases not matched to a gene.

V gene TRBV9 combines with J gene TRBJ1-2; no clear D. V dropped 3 bases and J dropped 4 bases, with 19 bases sitting between them. This CDR3 has 16 residues. Per germline, CDR1 SGDLS and CDR2 YYNGEE. The CDR3 bases are TGTGCCAGCAGCGCCCGACGTGGGGATGAGGGCTATGGCTACACCTTC. This gives the protein CASSARRGDEGYGYTF.

This chain links TRBV7-3 with TRBJ2-1; TRBD2 matches at 11 bases. This CDR3 contains 15 residues. J lost 4 bases, V lost 5 bases, and 4 bases had no gene match. Germline V gene sequence: CDR1 SGHTA, CDR2 FQGTGA. CDR3 residues: CASSQTSGGYNEQFF. As DNA, the CDR3 is TGTGCCAGCAGCCAAACTAGCGGGGGATACAATGAGCAGTTCTTC. The full variable domain, with the rest looked up from reference TRBV7-3 and TRBJ2-1, is GAGVSQTPSNKVTEKGKYVELRCDPISGHTALYWYRQSLGQGPEFLIYFQGTGAADDSGLPNDRFFAVRPEGSVSTLKIQRTERGDSAVYLCASSQTSGGYNEQFFGPGTRLTVL.

V usage is TRBV9 and J usage is TRBJ1-3; D remains ambiguous. CDR1 and CDR2 from the germline V gene are SGDLS and YYNGEE. Trimming left V 2 bases short and J 3 bases short, with 12 bases between. There are 15 residues in the CDR3. The CDR3 protein is CASSVGGAVGNTIYF. The CDR3 DNA sequence: TGTGCCAGCAGCGTGGGAGGTGCCGTTGGAAACACCATATATTTT. The full variable domain, with the rest looked up from reference TRBV9 and TRBJ1-3, is DSGVTQTPKHLITATGQRVTLRCSPRSGDLSVYWYQQSLDQGLQFLIQYYNGEERAKGNILERFSAQQFPDLHSELNLSSLELGDSALYFCASSVGGAVGNTIYFGEGSWLTVV.

The J gene is TRBJ2-7, the V gene TRBV28, with 16 bases identical to TRBD2. The V and J ends lost 2 bases and 5 bases, in that order; junction bases with no gene match: 6. CDR3 length: 17 amino acids. CDR1 is MDHEN and CDR2 is SYDVKM in the germline V gene. The CDR3 DNA reads as TGTGCCAGCAGTTTACAGGGACTAGCGGGAGGGCCAGACGAGCAGTACTTC. This codes for CASSLQGLAGGPDEQYF.

The CDR3 nucleotides read TGTGCCATCAGTGACGTGAGGGGTCATCGGAATGAGCAGTTCTTC. Translating gives CAISDVRGHRNEQFF. The gene calls are TRBV10-3 and TRBJ2-1, with D tentatively TRBD1 or TRBD2 (5 bases each). V was pared by 3 bases and J by 7 bases, with 16 bases between. This CDR3 spans 15 amino acids. CDR1 and CDR2 from the germline V gene are ENHRY and SYGVKD.

This sequence joins TRBV25-1 and TRBJ1-1; D is unresolved. The CDR3 extends over 15 amino acids. Per the germline V gene, CDR1 is MGHDK and CDR2 is SYGVNS. Trimming shortened V by 2 bases and J by 0 bases, and 10 bases separated the two germline ends. In DNA form, the CDR3 reads TGTGCCAGCAGTGAAATTATAGGGATGAACACTGAAGCTTTCTTT. Translation: CASSEIIGMNTEAFF.

V and J are TRBV5-1 and TRBJ2-5, with a weak D call TRBD2 (6 bases). This CDR3 has 15 residues. Deletions cut 0 bases from V and 4 bases from J, with 13 bases between. The germline V gene encodes CDR1 SGHRS and CDR2 YFSETQ. CDR3 nucleotide sequence: TGCGCCAGCAGCTTGGCGGGCGGGGAAGTAGAGACCCAGTACTTC. Translated, it gives CASSLAGGEVETQYF.

A single count supports this clone. The chain couples TRBV3-1 (or the pseudogene TRBV3-2) to TRBJ2-1; D might be TRBD2 (6 bases). This CDR3 is built from 15 residues. The V end was cut by 4 bases, the J end by 6 bases, with 16 bases between. CDR1 and CDR2 (germline): LGHDT, YNNKEL (reference sequence). The DNA for the CDR3 is TGTGCCAGCAGCCTTCTAGCGATAGTTCCCAATGAGCAGTTCTTC. Its translation: CASSLLAIVPNEQFF.

The V and J genes are TRBV2 and TRBJ1-5; 8 bases fit TRBD1. This CDR3 region has 13 residues. CDR1 SNHLY and CDR2 FYNNEI come from the germline V gene. V lost 5 bases and J lost 4; bases outside the gene matches: 1. The CDR3 bases are TGTGCCAGCAGTAGGACAGGGAATCAGCCCCAGCATTTT. Translation gives CASSRTGNQPQHF.

The chain is built from TRBV5-4 and TRBJ2-3; the D gene could be TRBD1 or TRBD2 (5 bases each). The CDR3 sequence is 15 residues long. The germline CDR1 and CDR2 sequences are SGHNT and YYREEE (reference sequence). The V and J ends lost 4 bases and 1 base respectively, with 13 bases between them. The CDR3 loop is CASSPRWDRTDTQYF. The CDR3 DNA follows: TGTGCCAGCAGCCCCCGTTGGGACCGCACAGATACGCAGTATTTT.

V is TRBV7-6 and J is TRBJ2-2, with 8 bases fitting TRBD1. Germline V gives CDR1 SGHVS, CDR2 FNYEAQ. This CDR3 is 16 amino acids long. Trimming at V came to 5 bases and at J to 6 bases, leaving 11 bases not matched to a gene. The DNA for the CDR3 is TGTGCCAGCAGCATGTCCTTACAGGGGGAGGCCGGGGAGCTGTTTTTT. Amino acid sequence: CASSMSLQGEAGELFF.

J is TRBJ2-7 and V is TRBV6-5, with 7 bases that match TRBD2. Losses at the gene ends were 0 bases for V and 2 bases for J; bases not matched to a gene: 7. There are 16 residues in the CDR3. In germline, CDR1 is MNHEY, CDR2 SVGAGI. CDR3 coding DNA: TGTGCCAGCAGTTACTCGAGCGGGGCACACCCCTACGAGCAGTACTTC. This codes for CASSYSSGAHPYEQYF.

The chain uses TRBV19 and TRBJ2-1, with a tentative D call TRBD1 (6 bases). The CDR3 has 12 amino acids. The germline V gene encodes CDR1 LNHDA and CDR2 SQIVND (reference sequence). Deletions cut 4 bases from V and 7 bases from J, with 8 bases between. The CDR3 sequence is CASSRQANEQFF. The DNA of the CDR3 is TGTGCCAGTAGTAGACAGGCGAATGAGCAGTTCTTC.